The TCR beta chain under discussion was sequenced for a study of OX40 agonist ivuxolimab in advanced cancers. About the research overall: An agonistic anti-OX40 (CD134) antibody, ivuxolimab, was used to treat the patients. Three partial responders included one hepatocellular carcinoma patient and two cutaneous melanoma patients. Broader study findings: At doses 0.1 to 3.0 mg/kg, CD4+ and CD8+ clones expanded.

The data were produced by immunoSEQ multiplex PCR, yet TCRdb's version contains in-frame clones alone and is incomplete. The repertoire holds some 110,000 clones, 75% to 95% seen once, with about 0.48% in the top ten. This clone came up once. The target antigen is unknown. The input for sequencing was CD4+ or CD8+ T cells sorted from blood, taken in a trial of the OX40 agonist ivuxolimab. The receptor's source is an adult with an advanced solid tumor such as melanoma, head and neck, liver or kidney cancer.

The CDR3 here is CASSLERGFGGYTF. The CDR3 DNA sequence: TGTGCCAGCAGTTTAGAGAGGGGGTTCGGTGGCTACACCTTC. The gene calls are TRBV28 and TRBJ1-2, with D maybe TRBD1 (6 bases). The CDR3 is 14 amino acids. Per germline, CDR1 MDHEN and CDR2 SYDVKM. V shed 2 bases and J shed 7 bases, with 14 bases lying between them.